This TCR beta chain was sequenced during a study of shared clonotypes between healthy human individuals. On the study more broadly: Used for every donor were three CD4 naive, three CD4 memory, two CD8 naive and one CD8 memory plate.

From germline, CDR1 is SGHDT and CDR2 YYEEEE. This CDR3 spans 12 amino acids. V was shortened by 0 bases and J by 15 bases, with 12 bases between the two germline ends. Study-wide points: Generation probabilities were higher for clonotypes shared across all four sorted-subset donors than for unshared ones. It was expected that sequencing depth would affect clonotype sharing among donors.

Every subset's genomic DNA went evenly onto several immunoSEQ plates. Sequenced by immunoSEQ multiplex PCR; TCRdb stores in-frame clones only, minus some. The data show fewer than 1.6 million clones, approximately 98.5% seen once. A note on this clone: The antigen is unknown.

The rearrangement uses TRBV5-6 and TRBJ1-4; D gene unclear. The receptor's source is a man under 40 in good health. Sequenced: naive CD4+ T cells sorted from blood. Specified subset: CD45RA+ positively selected. The CDR3 coding sequence is TGTGCCAGCAGCTTGGGTACCGTCGATATGTTTTTT. Protein: CASSLGTVDMFF. The variable domain in full, with the rest retrieved from reference TRBV5-6 and TRBJ1-4, is DAGVTQSPTHLIKTRGQQVTLRCSPKSGHDTVSWYQQALGQGPQFIFQYYEEEERQRGNFPDRFSGHQFPNYSSELNVNALLLGDSALYLCASSLGTVDMFFGSGTQLSVL.